Listed here are 24 T cell receptor beta chains from one sample, sequenced in a study of blood T cell repertoires in COVID-19. Using immunoSEQ multiplex PCR, the repertoire was profiled, and TCRdb retains in-frame clones only, with some absent. The table lists 150,000 to 200,000 clones, over 75% of them singletons, with more than 0.75% in the top ten. The specimen sequenced was PBMCs or T cells enriched from blood (not recorded which). These receptors came from a woman aged 18-29 years who had recovered from COVID-19.

V is TRBV25-1 and J is TRBJ2-1; 7 positions agree with TRBD1. There are 13 residues in the CDR3. Germline-derived CDR1 and CDR2 are MGHDK and SYGVNS. J was trimmed by 12 bases and V by 10 bases; bases with no gene match: 15. CDR3 loop: CATLTRDSRRQFF. The DNA for the CDR3 is TGTGCCACCCTAACCCGGGACAGCCGGCGGCAGTTCTTC. Looking up the rest from reference TRBV25-1 and TRBJ2-1 gives the full variable domain: EADIYQTPRYLVIGTGKKITLECSQTMGHDKMYWYQQDPGMELHLIHYSYGVNSTEKGDLSSESTVSRIRTEHFPLTLESARPSHTSQYLCATLTRDSRRQFFGPGTRLTVL.

V usage is TRBV6-6 and J usage is TRBJ1-4; TRBD1 is a possible D gene (6 bases). Looked up from germline, CDR1 is MNHNY and CDR2 is SVGAGI (reference sequence). The CDR3 has 12 amino acids. V was shortened by 7 bases and J by 11 bases, with 14 bases between the two germline ends. CDR3 amino acids: CASTGNREKLFF. In DNA, the CDR3 is TGTGCCAGCACGGGGAACAGGGAGAAACTGTTTTTT.

This chain uses TRBV20-1 with TRBJ2-1, with a tentative D call TRBD2 (5 bases). The CDR3 has 15 amino acids. The germline CDR1 and CDR2 sequences are DFQATT and SNEGSKA (reference sequence). The V end was cut by 3 bases, the J end by 0 bases, with 12 bases between. The CDR3 DNA reads TGCAGTGCTAGTTACGGGATACCCTCCTACAATGAGCAGTTCTTC. This translates into CSASYGIPSYNEQFF.

The chain recombines TRBV4-1 with TRBJ2-3, with 15 bases lining up with TRBD2. The CDR3 has 17 amino acids. Germline V gene sequence: CDR1 MGHRA, CDR2 YSYEKL. V lost 1 base, J lost 5 bases, and 4 bases stayed unmatched. CDR3 protein: CASSQGWGLAGGDTQYF. CDR3 bases: TGCGCCAGCAGCCAAGGTTGGGGACTAGCGGGAGGAGATACGCAGTATTTT.

As DNA, the CDR3 is TGTGCCAGCAGTTCCGGGGGGCCCCAGCATTTT. Translated, it gives CASSSGGPQHF. This rearrangement joins TRBV27 to TRBJ1-5, with TRBD1 as a possible D gene (5 bases). The V end lost 4 bases, the J end lost 9 bases, and 7 bases lay between the germline ends. The CDR3 loop spans 11 amino acids. The germline gives CDR1 MNHEY, CDR2 SMNVEV (reference sequence).

The chain has TRBV19 and TRBJ1-5; D is possibly TRBD1 (5 bases). V lost 3 bases, J lost 5 bases, and 11 bases lay in between. This CDR3 contains 14 residues. Germline V gene lookup returns CDR1 LNHDA and CDR2 SQIVND (reference sequence). Here the CDR3 reads CASSIQGGDQPQHF. The CDR3 nucleotides are TGTGCCAGTAGTATCCAGGGAGGGGATCAGCCCCAGCATTTT.

CDR3 bases: TGTGCCAGCAGCCAAGAAAATGCTCCGCGGGTGGATGAGCAGTTCTTC. Its translation: CASSQENAPRVDEQFF. The chain employs TRBV4-2 and TRBJ2-1; D is possibly TRBD2 (5 bases). Germline values: CDR1 LGHNA, CDR2 YNFKEQ. This CDR3 spans 16 amino acids. V was trimmed by 0 bases and J by 8 bases, leaving 17 bases between them.

This clone is a singleton in its sample. The chain recombines TRBV9 with TRBJ2-2, with 11 bases that match TRBD2. The CDR3 covers 16 residues. The V segment lost 8 bases and the J segment 1 base; nucleotides outside the gene matches: 7. Germline lookup yields CDR1 SGDLS and CDR2 YYNGEE. The CDR3 DNA reads TGTGCCAGGAAACTAGCGGGAGTTGTGAACACCGGGGAGCTGTTTTTT. Encoded protein: CARKLAGVVNTGELFF.

The chain combines TRBV7-9 with TRBJ2-1, with TRBD2 identical over 11 bases. Unmatched junction bases numbered 4, after V lost 1 base and J lost 5 bases. The CDR3 extends over 16 amino acids. CDR1 is SEHNR and CDR2 is FQNEAQ in the germline V gene (reference sequence). The chain's CDR3 is CASSLVAGGWDNEQFF. The CDR3 DNA reads as TGTGCCAGCAGCTTAGTAGCGGGAGGGTGGGACAATGAGCAGTTCTTC.

Comment on this clone: The sample holds other DNA sequences that translate to the same CDR3. The chain employs TRBV4-2 and TRBJ2-7; D is unresolved. Trimming left V 1 base short and J 2 bases short, with 9 bases between. CDR3 size: 14 residues. Germline V lookup: CDR1 LGHNA, CDR2 YNFKEQ. CDR3 sequence (DNA): TGTGCCAGCAGCCAAGGCGGTCAGACCTACGAGCAGTACTTC. Translated: CASSQGGQTYEQYF.

This chain connects TRBV6-1 to TRBJ1-2; 9 positions agree with TRBD1. With V trimmed by 3 bases and J by 8 bases, 19 bases remained unmatched. This CDR3 region has 18 residues. Germline V gene lookup returns CDR1 MNHNS and CDR2 SASEGT. The CDR3 is CASSDPQRTGVPKRGYTF. Here the CDR3 DNA reads TGTGCCAGCAGTGACCCCCAGAGGACAGGGGTCCCTAAGAGGGGCTACACCTTC.

The V and J genes are TRBV27 and TRBJ2-3, with D possibly being TRBD2 (5 bases). Trimming cost V 2 bases and J 1 base, with 19 bases left between them. CDR1 MNHEY and CDR2 SMNVEV come from the germline V gene (reference sequence). The CDR3 sequence is 18 residues long. For the CDR3, the DNA is TGTGCCAGCAGTTTACGAGGGTATCCCCCACCTCGCACAGATACGCAGTATTTT. Its translation is CASSLRGYPPPRTDTQYF.

CDR3 region: CASSPRSGNPYEQYF. CDR3 sequence (DNA): TGTGCCAGCAGCCCGCGTAGCGGTAACCCCTACGAGCAGTACTTC. The chain is built from TRBV9 and TRBJ2-7, with D possibly being TRBD2 (6 bases). CDR3 length equals 15 residues. The ends were cut back, 4 bases at V and 2 bases at J, with 16 bases in the middle. Germline-derived CDR1 and CDR2 are SGDLS and YYNGEE.

The rearrangement uses TRBV5-1 and TRBJ2-5, with 8 bases matching TRBD2. CDR3 length: 17 amino acids. Germline CDR1 reads SGHRS; CDR2 reads YFSETQ. Germline trimming cut 2 bases from V and 5 bases from J; bases unmatched to any gene: 14. The CDR3 DNA follows: TGCGCCAGCAGCTTCCGGGGGCGAGCCAGCGGGAGTGAGACCCAGTACTTC. Protein sequence: CASSFRGRASGSETQYF. Supplemented by reference TRBV5-1 and TRBJ2-5, the full variable domain reads KAGVTQTPRYLIKTRGQQVTLSCSPISGHRSVSWYQQTPGQGLQFLFEYFSETQRNKGNFPGRFSGRQFSNSRSEMNVSTLELGDSALYLCASSFRGRASGSETQYFGPGTRLLVL.

This chain uses TRBV28 with TRBJ1-2; 10 bases map to TRBD1. V trimming: 5 bases; J trimming: 7 bases; junction bases outside the gene matches: 4. Looked up from germline, CDR1 is MDHEN and CDR2 is SYDVKM. There are 13 residues in the CDR3. CDR3: CASSRQGALGYTF. The DNA for the CDR3 is TGTGCCAGCAGTAGACAGGGGGCGCTTGGCTACACCTTC.

This clone appeared a few times. This chain uses TRBV28 with TRBJ2-1; weak D call: TRBD2 (6 bases). V gave up 8 bases and J gave up 1 base, with 9 bases separating them. The CDR3 runs to 13 residues. The germline CDR1 and CDR2 sequences are MDHEN and SYDVKM. CDR3 in DNA: TGTGCCAGCCAACTAGCATCCTACAATGAGCAGTTCTTC. Encoded protein: CASQLASYNEQFF. Complete variable domain (other parts from reference TRBV28 and TRBJ2-1): DVKVTQSSRYLVKRTGEKVFLECVQDMDHENMFWYRQDPGLGLRLIYFSYDVKMKEKGDIPEGYSVSREKKERFSLILESASTNQTSMYLCASQLASYNEQFFGPGTRLTVL.

The chain uses TRBV30 and TRBJ2-3; D may be TRBD2 (5 bases). V shed 1 base and J shed 4 bases, with 9 bases lying between them. CDR1 and CDR2 from the germline V gene are GTSNPN and SVGIG (reference sequence). The CDR3 runs 13 residues. The CDR3 nucleotides read TGTGCCTGGAGTGACCGGCGGGCAGATACGCAGTATTTT. Protein sequence: CAWSDRRADTQYF.

The chain uses TRBV19 and TRBJ1-5, with 7 nucleotides matching TRBD1. The CDR3 has 16 residues. CDR1 is LNHDA, CDR2 SQIVND, per germline (reference sequence). Germline trimming cut 6 bases from V and 0 bases from J; bases unmatched to any gene: 8. The CDR3 loop is CASRRQGTNSNQPQHF. CDR3 sequence (DNA): TGTGCCAGTAGAAGACAGGGAACAAATAGCAATCAGCCCCAGCATTTT. Variable domain in full (rest from reference TRBV19 and TRBJ1-5): DGGITQSPKYLFRKEGQNVTLSCEQNLNHDAMYWYRQDPGQGLRLIYYSQIVNDFQKGDIAEGYSVSREKKESFPLTVTSAQKNPTAFYLCASRRQGTNSNQPQHFGDGTRLSIL.

The chain combines TRBV28 with TRBJ2-3; no clear D gene. The CDR3 length is 14 residues. Germline CDR1 and CDR2: MDHEN and SYDVKM. Trimming removed 3 bases from V and 3 bases from J, with 10 bases in between. The CDR3 DNA sequence: TGTGCCAGCAGTTTCGGGTCGTGGACAGATACGCAGTATTTT. Protein product: CASSFGSWTDTQYF.

This chain joins TRBV19 and TRBJ2-2; D perhaps matches TRBD2 (5 bases). Germline assignment: CDR1 LNHDA and CDR2 SQIVND (reference sequence). With 7 bases removed from V and 6 bases from J, the gap between germline ends came to 15 bases. The length of the CDR3 is 14 residues. The CDR3 DNA reads TGTGCCAGTAAGATGCTGGGAGACGCCGGGGAGCTGTTTTTT. Protein product: CASKMLGDAGELFF.

The chain combines TRBV27 with TRBJ2-1; 9 bases fit TRBD2. The CDR3 has 19 residues. Germline CDR1 is MNHEY and CDR2 is SMNVEV (reference sequence). V dropped 3 bases and J dropped 0; count of bases not matched to a gene: 12. This CDR3 reads CASSFWTSAPPSSYNEQFF. The CDR3 coding sequence is TGTGCCAGCAGTTTTTGGACTAGCGCCCCCCCGAGCTCCTACAATGAGCAGTTCTTC.

The V gene is TRBV5-6, the J gene TRBJ1-2; 8 bases align to TRBD1. Unmatched junction bases numbered 5, after V lost 5 bases and J lost 5 bases. Germline V gene lookup returns CDR1 SGHDT and CDR2 YYEEEE. The CDR3 has 13 amino acids. DNA for the CDR3: TGTGCCAGCAGAAGGACAGGGAGTTATGGCTACACCTTC. Its translation: CASRRTGSYGYTF.

The chain is built from TRBV27 and TRBJ2-7; TRBD2 is a possible D gene (6 bases). V dropped 7 bases and J dropped 5 bases, with 12 bases sitting between them. The CDR3 consists of 12 residues. The germline gives CDR1 MNHEY, CDR2 SMNVEV (reference sequence). CDR3 amino acids: CASTPPGDEQYF. The CDR3 DNA reads TGTGCCAGCACCCCCCCGGGAGACGAGCAGTACTTC.

The rearrangement joins TRBV28 to TRBJ1-4, with D possibly TRBD1 on 5 matching bases. This CDR3 contains 15 residues. V lost 6 bases to trimming and J lost 10 bases, with 21 bases between them. Per the germline V gene, CDR1 is MDHEN and CDR2 is SYDVKM. DNA of the CDR3: TGTGCCAGCAGCCCCTTCACTCGGGGGGTGGGAAAACTGTTTTTT. Protein: CASSPFTRGVGKLFF.